The 20 T cell receptor beta chains in this list originate from one sample, sequenced in a study of PD-L1 blockade in urothelial cancer (dated by TCRdb to 2015 to 2018). This sample's time point label indicates: peripheral blood 6 weeks after treatment start. The protocol used for the library was the immunoSEQ multiplex PCR assay. TCRdb holds this immuneACCESS table with in-frame rearrangements only. Some clones are missing; in checked studies, unresolved V genes explain under half, and the rest has no known cause. In all, the sample holds some 50,000 clones, and approximately 86% of those were seen once. The ten largest clonotypes hold 1.5% to 2% of the sample. Sequenced here: PBMCs, sampled around atezolizumab (anti-PD-L1) treatment. These TCRs come from a man aged 50 to 60 with urothelial cancer.

The chain recombines TRBV5-4 with TRBJ1-2, with D possibly matching TRBD1 (6 bases). This CDR3 contains 14 residues. Germline loops: CDR1 SGHNT, CDR2 YYREEE (reference sequence). V lost 0 bases and J lost 2, with 8 bases in between. The CDR3, as DNA: TGTGCCAGCAGCTTGGGGACAGTCAACTATGGCTACACCTTC. Translated: CASSLGTVNYGYTF.

The J gene is TRBJ2-2, the V gene TRBV7-2; TRBD1 might be the D (6 bases). The germline V and J ends were trimmed by 6 bases and 5 bases, with 22 bases remaining between them. Per germline, CDR1 SGHTA and CDR2 FQGNSA. CDR3 length equals 17 residues. DNA for the CDR3: TGTGCCAGCAGACCCACACAGGGTAAATTGAGGACCGGGGAGCTGTTTTTT. It specifies CASRPTQGKLRTGELFF.

The chain combines TRBV7-9 with TRBJ2-1, with D possibly being TRBD2 (7 bases). The CDR3 spans 17 residues. V was pared by 6 bases and J by 5 bases, with 23 bases between. Per the germline V gene, CDR1 is SEHNR and CDR2 is FQNEAQ (reference sequence). The CDR3 sequence is CASRLGLRGGLHNEQFF. The CDR3 DNA sequence: TGTGCCAGCAGACTAGGGTTAAGGGGGGGCCTGCACAATGAGCAGTTCTTC.

This clone appeared a few times. The DNA for the CDR3 is TGTGCCAGCAGCCCCCTCACTAGCGGGGGGGCCCATGAGCAGTTCTTC. Its protein is CASSPLTSGGAHEQFF. This chain uses TRBV7-3 with TRBJ2-1; 13 bases map to TRBD2. V lost 5 bases to trimming and J lost 8 bases; unmatched junction nucleotides: 9. The CDR3 loop spans 16 amino acids. Per germline, CDR1 SGHTA and CDR2 FQGTGA. The entire variable domain, with the rest obtained from reference TRBV7-3 and TRBJ2-1, is as follows: GAGVSQTPSNKVTEKGKYVELRCDPISGHTALYWYRQSLGQGPEFLIYFQGTGAADDSGLPNDRFFAVRPEGSVSTLKIQRTERGDSAVYLCASSPLTSGGAHEQFFGPGTRLTVL.

This rearrangement joins TRBV6-5 to TRBJ2-7, with D tentatively TRBD1 (5 bases). Trimming took off 8 bases at V and 1 base at J, with 18 bases between the two ends. Germline CDR1 MNHEY, CDR2 SVGAGI. CDR3 size: 15 residues. In DNA, the CDR3 is TGTGCCAGCTTGTCCTCAGGGAAGGGATCCTACGAGCAGTACTTC. Its protein is CASLSSGKGSYEQYF.

This chain links TRBV30 with TRBJ2-3; 8 bases are shared with TRBD2. The CDR3 runs 16 residues. The germline CDR1 and CDR2 sequences are GTSNPN and SVGIG (reference sequence). V dropped 4 bases and J dropped 1; count of bases not matched to a gene: 10. The CDR3 DNA follows: TGTGCCTGGATTCCTATAGCGGGGAGCCGCACAGATACGCAGTATTTT. This encodes CAWIPIAGSRTDTQYF.

The rearrangement uses TRBV5-6 and TRBJ2-2, with D perhaps TRBD1 (7 bases). V was trimmed by 2 bases and J by 6 bases, leaving 11 bases between them. The CDR3 consists of 14 residues. Germline V gene sequence: CDR1 SGHDT, CDR2 YYEEEE. The CDR3 DNA reads TGTGCCAGCAGCTTTACAGGGGACTCCGGGGAGCTGTTTTTT. It specifies CASSFTGDSGELFF. The full variable domain, with the rest looked up from reference TRBV5-6 and TRBJ2-2, is DAGVTQSPTHLIKTRGQQVTLRCSPKSGHDTVSWYQQALGQGPQFIFQYYEEEERQRGNFPDRFSGHQFPNYSSELNVNALLLGDSALYLCASSFTGDSGELFFGEGSRLTVL.

This clone appeared a single time. The chain has TRBV30 and TRBJ1-2; 10 nucleotides line up with TRBD1. This CDR3 is 15 amino acids long. Looked up from germline, CDR1 is GTSNPN and CDR2 is SVGIG (reference sequence). The V and J ends lost 4 bases and 7 bases, in that order; junction bases with no gene match: 12. The CDR3 sequence: CAWTGTGVSTLGYTF. The CDR3 DNA is TGTGCCTGGACGGGGACAGGGGTATCTACCCTTGGCTACACCTTC.

The chain couples TRBV27 to TRBJ2-7; D gene uncertain. This CDR3 comprises 12 residues. Trimming took off 5 bases at V and 6 bases at J, with 11 bases between the two ends. Germline loops: CDR1 MNHEY, CDR2 SMNVEV (reference sequence). The CDR3, as DNA: TGTGCCAGCAGTCCCCAGGCAGGCGAGCAGTACTTC. Protein sequence: CASSPQAGEQYF.

The V call is TRBV6-5, the J call TRBJ1-3; possible D gene TRBD1, 5 bases. The CDR3 covers 15 residues. V was clipped by 3 bases and J by 1 base, with 10 bases between them. Germline V gene lookup returns CDR1 MNHEY and CDR2 SVGAGI. The CDR3 nucleotides are TGTGCCAGCAGTTATAGGGACTTTTCTGGAAACACCATATATTTT. It specifies CASSYRDFSGNTIYF.

The chain joins TRBV7-9 to TRBJ2-5; perhaps TRBD2 as D (5 bases). In germline, CDR1 is SEHNR, CDR2 FQNEAQ (reference sequence). CDR3 length: 13 residues. V was cut by 4 bases and J by 10 bases, with 16 bases left in between. CDR3 coding DNA: TGTGCCAGCAGCTCTCGGGGTTTCGAGGGCCAGTACTTC. It translates to CASSSRGFEGQYF.

V gene TRBV28 combines with J gene TRBJ2-7, with D perhaps TRBD2 (5 bases). Germline CDR1 reads MDHEN; CDR2 reads SYDVKM. The CDR3 has 14 amino acids. Trimming stripped 8 bases from V and 4 bases from J, with 18 bases between. DNA for the CDR3: TGTGCCAGCGCCTTGGCCGGACTCGAATACGAGCAGTACTTC. It yields the protein CASALAGLEYEQYF.

J is TRBJ2-3 and V is TRBV27; 9 bases are shared with TRBD1. CDR1 is MNHEY, CDR2 SMNVEV, per germline (reference sequence). The V segment lost 5 bases and the J segment 2 bases; nucleotides outside the gene matches: 8. This CDR3 has 16 residues. As DNA, the CDR3 is TGTGCCAGCAGTCCACCGGGACAGGGAATCACAGATACGCAGTATTTT. It specifies CASSPPGQGITDTQYF.

The rearrangement uses TRBV19 and TRBJ2-1; D unclear. This CDR3 has 13 amino acids. V lost 7 bases and J lost 6, with 13 bases in between. In germline, CDR1 is LNHDA, CDR2 SQIVND (reference sequence). The CDR3 spells CASTSRQVNEQFF. DNA of the CDR3: TGTGCCAGTACTTCCAGACAAGTCAATGAGCAGTTCTTC. The entire variable domain, with the rest obtained from reference TRBV19 and TRBJ2-1, is as follows: DGGITQSPKYLFRKEGQNVTLSCEQNLNHDAMYWYRQDPGQGLRLIYYSQIVNDFQKGDIAEGYSVSREKKESFPLTVTSAQKNPTAFYLCASTSRQVNEQFFGPGTRLTVL.

This chain uses TRBV10-2 with TRBJ2-5; 9 bases match TRBD1. J was trimmed by 4 bases and V by 2 bases; bases with no gene match: 2. Germline lookup yields CDR1 WSHSY and CDR2 SAAADI. CDR3 length equals 14 residues. Here the CDR3 reads CASSEGTGIETQYF. CDR3 nucleotide sequence: TGCGCCAGCAGTGAGGGGACAGGGATAGAGACCCAGTACTTC.

This sequence joins TRBV6-6 and TRBJ2-7; D possibly corresponds to TRBD2 (5 bases). CDR1 and CDR2 (germline): MNHNY, SVGAGI (reference sequence). V lost 8 bases and J 1 base, leaving 12 bases between the germline ends. The CDR3 runs 13 residues. The DNA of the CDR3 is TGTGCCAGCTTCCAGCGGAGATCCTACGAGCAGTACTTC. It is translated as CASFQRRSYEQYF.

This clone was seen just once. The V call is TRBV4-3, the J call TRBJ2-6; TRBD1 might be the D (6 bases). The CDR3 length is 16 residues. Trimming cost V 0 bases and J 4 bases, with 10 bases left between them. From germline, CDR1 is LGHNA and CDR2 YSLEER. For the CDR3, the DNA is TGCGCCAGCAGCCAAGATTGGGGGCAAGGGGCCAACGTCCTGACTTTC. It yields the protein CASSQDWGQGANVLTF.

V usage is TRBV15 and J usage is TRBJ2-7; weak D call: TRBD1 (6 bases). The V and J ends lost 6 bases and 3 bases respectively, with 18 bases between them. This CDR3 contains 15 residues. Germline V lookup: CDR1 LNHNV, CDR2 YYDKDF (reference sequence). In nucleotides, the CDR3 is TGTGCCACCAGTCGCCGCCTGACAGGATACTACGAGCAGTACTTC. It yields the protein CATSRRLTGYYEQYF.

This clone has only one observation. The CDR3 bases are TGTGCCAGTGCCAAGGACAGGGAGACCCAGTACTTC. Translated, it gives CASAKDRETQYF. V is TRBV27 and J is TRBJ2-5, with 7 bases identical to TRBD1. CDR3 size: 12 residues. After removal of 9 bases from V and 5 bases from J, the junction contained 6 bases not matched to a gene. The V gene's germline CDR1 is MNHEY and CDR2 SMNVEV (reference sequence).

A word on this clone: The sample contains more than one DNA sequence encoding this CDR3. This chain joins TRBV4-3 and TRBJ2-3; 9 bases match TRBD2. Trimming removed 0 bases from V and 2 bases from J; junction bases left unmatched: 6. CDR3 size: 17 residues. Germline V CDR1 and CDR2: LGHNA, YSLEER. The CDR3 sequence is CASSQDGLAGHTDTQYF. CDR3 nucleotides: TGCGCCAGCAGCCAAGATGGCCTAGCGGGACACACAGATACGCAGTATTTT.